This TCR beta chain was captured by sequencing in a study of CD4 T cells in relation to SARS-CoV-2 and coronaviruses. Unexposed donor CD4+ T cells date from 2011-2018, before the COVID-19 pandemic. Measured with immunoSEQ multiplex PCR; TCRdb has only the in-frame clones, and not every one. The sample shows roughly 60,000 clones, 94% of them seen only once. Findings and caveats of the study: Monoreactive clones expanded significantly more to SARS-CoV-2 than crossreactive clones did. Roughly 65% of donors had memory CD4+ clonotypes crossrecognizing SARS-CoV-2 and common cold coronavirus spike.

This clone was seen a single time. Its target is unknown. The CDR3 has 13 amino acids. The V and J ends lost 5 bases and 9 bases respectively, with 15 bases between them. The source material was naive CD4+ T cells from PBMCs. Subset noted: naive CD4+ T cells isolated by negative enrichment. The chain recombines TRBV12-3 or TRBV12-4 with TRBJ2-3; D not resolved. The clonotype was recovered from a human donor in good health. The CDR3 protein is CASSTLRSSTQYF. The CDR3, as DNA: TGTGCCAGCAGTACCCTCCGGTCTTCAACGCAGTATTTT.